One and the same sample provided the 3 T cell receptor beta chains below, sequenced in a study of blood T cell repertoires in COVID-19. Using immunoSEQ multiplex PCR, the repertoire was profiled, and TCRdb retains in-frame clones only, with some absent. The sample contains some 150,000 clones, about 91% of which appear only once. The sequenced material came from PBMCs or T cells enriched from blood (not recorded which). These receptors all stem from a woman under 30 who had recovered from COVID-19.

The chain uses TRBV5-1 and TRBJ2-1; 11 bases are shared with TRBD2. This CDR3 has 19 amino acids. V was pared by 4 bases and J by 6 bases, with 18 bases of the junction left unmatched. Looked up from germline, CDR1 is SGHRS and CDR2 is YFSETQ. The CDR3 loop reads CASSLAELAGGLSGNEQFF. The DNA for the CDR3 is TGCGCCAGCAGCCTGGCGGAGTTAGCGGGAGGGTTGTCAGGCAATGAGCAGTTCTTC.

The V and J genes are TRBV7-9 and TRBJ1-1; D may be TRBD1 (5 bases). The CDR3 totals 14 residues. Germline V lookup: CDR1 SEHNR, CDR2 FQNEAQ (reference sequence). The V gene lost 5 bases and the J gene lost 1 base, with 11 bases spanning the gap. The CDR3 bases are TGTGCCAGCAGCCCCGGGGGGTCGAACACTGAAGCTTTCTTT. Translating gives CASSPGGSNTEAFF.

The chain joins TRBV7-9 to TRBJ2-7; possible D gene TRBD1, 5 bases. Germline-derived CDR1 and CDR2 are SEHNR and FQNEAQ (reference sequence). The CDR3 has 11 amino acids. Trimming took 1 base from V and 7 from J, leaving 5 bases between them. CDR3 DNA sequence: TGTGCCAGCAGCTTAGGACAGGAGCAGTACTTC. Residues: CASSLGQEQYF.